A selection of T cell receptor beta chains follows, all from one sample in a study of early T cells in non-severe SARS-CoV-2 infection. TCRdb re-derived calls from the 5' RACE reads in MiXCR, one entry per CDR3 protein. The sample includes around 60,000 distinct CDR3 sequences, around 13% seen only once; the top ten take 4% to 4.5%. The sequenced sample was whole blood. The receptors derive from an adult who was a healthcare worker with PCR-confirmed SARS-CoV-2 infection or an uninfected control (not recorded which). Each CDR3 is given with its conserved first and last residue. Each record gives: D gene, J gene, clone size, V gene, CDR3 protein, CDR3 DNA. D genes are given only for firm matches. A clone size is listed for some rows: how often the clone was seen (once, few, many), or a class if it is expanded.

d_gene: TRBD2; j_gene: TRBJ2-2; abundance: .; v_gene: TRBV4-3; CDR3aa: CATRSGANTGELFF; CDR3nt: TGCGCCACCAGAAGCGGGGCCAACACCGGGGAGCTGTTTTTT
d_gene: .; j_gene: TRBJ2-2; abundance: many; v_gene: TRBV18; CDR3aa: CASSPPDGAGGELFF; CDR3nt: TGTGCCAGCTCACCACCGGACGGAGCGGGCGGGGAGCTGTTTTTT
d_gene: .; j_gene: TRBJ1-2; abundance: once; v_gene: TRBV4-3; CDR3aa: CASSREVKDYGYTF; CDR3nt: TGCGCCAGCAGCCGGGAAGTTAAGGACTATGGCTACACCTTC
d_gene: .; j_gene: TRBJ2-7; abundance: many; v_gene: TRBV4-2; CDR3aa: CASSHTPTLGVHEQYF; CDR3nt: TGTGCCAGCAGCCACACTCCGACCCTGGGAGTCCACGAGCAGTACTTC
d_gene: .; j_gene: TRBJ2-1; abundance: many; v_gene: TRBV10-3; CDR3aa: CAIRGAPYNEQFF; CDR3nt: TGTGCCATCAGGGGGGCCCCTTACAATGAGCAGTTCTTC
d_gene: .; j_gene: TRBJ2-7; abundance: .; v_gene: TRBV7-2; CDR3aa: CASSPGRRPYEQYF; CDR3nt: TGTGCCAGCAGCCCTGGTAGGCGGCCCTACGAGCAGTACTTC
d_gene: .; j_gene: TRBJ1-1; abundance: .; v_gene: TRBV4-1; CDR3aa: CASSQGSGGNTEAFF; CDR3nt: TGCGCCAGCAGCCAAGGTTCTGGGGGGAACACTGAAGCTTTCTTT
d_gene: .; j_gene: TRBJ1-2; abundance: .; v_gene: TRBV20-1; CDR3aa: CSARDTRHTNYGYTF; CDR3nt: TGCAGTGCTAGAGATACTCGGCACACTAACTATGGCTACACCTTC
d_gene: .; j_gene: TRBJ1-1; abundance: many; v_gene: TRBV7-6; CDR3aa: CASSLVGGGTEAFF; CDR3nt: TGTGCCAGCAGCTTAGTCGGAGGGGGGACTGAAGCTTTCTTT
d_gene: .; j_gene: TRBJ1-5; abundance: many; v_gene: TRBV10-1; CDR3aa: CASSDSNQPQHF; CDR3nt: TGCGCCAGCTCGGATAGCAATCAGCCCCAGCATTTT
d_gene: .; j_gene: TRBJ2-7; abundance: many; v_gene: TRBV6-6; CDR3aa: CASSYQGQGSEQYF; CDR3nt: TGTGCCAGCAGTTACCAGGGGCAGGGGAGTGAGCAGTACTTC
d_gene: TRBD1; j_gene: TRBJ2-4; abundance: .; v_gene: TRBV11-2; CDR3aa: CASSHGQGARGIQYF; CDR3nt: TGTGCCAGCAGCCACGGACAGGGGGCGCGGGGCATTCAGTACTTC
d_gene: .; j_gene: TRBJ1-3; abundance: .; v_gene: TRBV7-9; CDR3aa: CASSLYDGNTIYF; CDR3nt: TGTGCCAGCAGCTTATACGATGGAAACACCATATATTTT
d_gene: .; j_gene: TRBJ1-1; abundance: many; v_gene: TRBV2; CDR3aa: CASSEGAGQPEAFF; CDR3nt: TGTGCCAGCAGTGAAGGGGCAGGGCAACCTGAAGCTTTCTTT
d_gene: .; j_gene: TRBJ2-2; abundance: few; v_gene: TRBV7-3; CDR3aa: CASSAGSNTGELFF; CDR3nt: TGTGCCAGCAGCGCCGGGTCCAACACCGGGGAGCTGTTTTTT
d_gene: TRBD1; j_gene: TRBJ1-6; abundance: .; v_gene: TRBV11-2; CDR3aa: CASSAPGQRARFSPLHF; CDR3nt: TGTGCCAGCAGCGCGCCGGGACAGAGAGCGCGATTTTCACCCCTCCACTTT
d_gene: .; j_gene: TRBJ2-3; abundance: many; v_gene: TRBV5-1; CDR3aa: CASSLERPSTDTQYF; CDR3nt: TGCGCCAGCAGCTTGGAGAGGCCTAGCACAGATACGCAGTATTTT
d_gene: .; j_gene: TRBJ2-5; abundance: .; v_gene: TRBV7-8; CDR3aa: CASSPPGIGVGADRETQYF; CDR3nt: TGTGCCAGCAGCCCCCCCGGAATCGGGGTCGGGGCGGATAGGGAGACCCAGTACTTC
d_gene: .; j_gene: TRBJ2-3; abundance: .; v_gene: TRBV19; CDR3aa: CASSMEDSTDTQYF; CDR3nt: TGTGCCAGTAGTATGGAGGATAGCACAGATACGCAGTATTTT
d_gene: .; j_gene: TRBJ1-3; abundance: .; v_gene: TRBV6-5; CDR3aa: CASSRARDTIYF; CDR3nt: TGTGCCAGCAGCCGCGCCCGGGACACCATATATTTT
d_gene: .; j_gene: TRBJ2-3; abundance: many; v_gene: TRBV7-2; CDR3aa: CASSSFPYPGLSTDTQYF; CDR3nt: TGTGCCAGCAGCTCCTTTCCATATCCGGGACTCAGCACAGATACGCAGTATTTT
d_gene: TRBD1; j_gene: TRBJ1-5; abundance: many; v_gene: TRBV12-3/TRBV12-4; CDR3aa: CASSSTGVNQPQHF; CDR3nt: TGTGCCAGCAGCTCTACAGGGGTCAATCAGCCCCAGCATTTT
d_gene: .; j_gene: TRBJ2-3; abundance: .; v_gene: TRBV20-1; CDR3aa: CSVGGPGDDTQYF; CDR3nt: TGCAGTGTCGGCGGTCCGGGGGACGATACGCAGTATTTT
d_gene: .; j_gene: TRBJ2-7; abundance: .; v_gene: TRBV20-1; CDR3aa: CSARPGSSYEQYF; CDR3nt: TGCAGTGCTAGACCGGGCAGCTCCTACGAGCAGTACTTC
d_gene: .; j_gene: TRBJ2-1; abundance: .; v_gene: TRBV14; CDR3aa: CASSQDRGYREQIF; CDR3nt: TGTGCCAGCAGCCAAGACCGAGGATACCGTGAGCAGATCTTC
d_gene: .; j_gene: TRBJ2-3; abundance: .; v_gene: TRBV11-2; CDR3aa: CASSLRSRSTTDTQYF; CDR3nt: TGTGCCAGCAGCTTACGTTCACGGAGCACCACAGATACGCAGTATTTT
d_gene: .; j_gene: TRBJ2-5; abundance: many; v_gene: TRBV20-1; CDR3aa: CSARDWRQGQETQYF; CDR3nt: TGCAGTGCTAGAGATTGGCGGCAGGGTCAAGAGACCCAGTACTTC
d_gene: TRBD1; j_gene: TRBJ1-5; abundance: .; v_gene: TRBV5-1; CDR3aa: CASSPGTASSYSNQPQHF; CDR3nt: TGCGCCAGCAGCCCTGGGACAGCTAGCTCGTATAGCAATCAGCCCCAGCATTTT
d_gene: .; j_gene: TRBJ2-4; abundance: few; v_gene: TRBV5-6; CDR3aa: CASSLRDGNIQYF; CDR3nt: TGTGCCAGCAGCTTGAGAGACGGAAACATTCAGTACTTC
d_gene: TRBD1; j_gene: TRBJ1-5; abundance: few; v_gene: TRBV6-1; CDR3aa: CASSLDRGGGQPQHF; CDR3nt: TGTGCCAGCAGCCTTGACAGGGGGGGAGGTCAGCCCCAGCATTTT
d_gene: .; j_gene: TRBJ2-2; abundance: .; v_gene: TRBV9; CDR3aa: CASSVTPRDTGELFF; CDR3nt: TGTGCCAGCAGCGTAACCCCAAGGGACACCGGGGAGCTGTTTTTT
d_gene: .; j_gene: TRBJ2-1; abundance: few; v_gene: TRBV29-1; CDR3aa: CSVPARFYEQFF; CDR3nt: TGCAGCGTACCCGCTCGGTTCTATGAGCAGTTCTTC
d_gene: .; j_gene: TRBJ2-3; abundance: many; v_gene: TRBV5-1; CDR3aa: CASSHGLVTDTQYF; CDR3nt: TGCGCCAGCAGCCATGGTCTGGTCACAGATACGCAGTATTTT
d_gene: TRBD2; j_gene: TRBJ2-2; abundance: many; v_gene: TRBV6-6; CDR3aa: CASSLLFPGLAGENTGELFF; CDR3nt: TGTGCCAGCAGCCTACTGTTCCCGGGACTAGCGGGGGAGAACACCGGGGAGCTGTTTTTT
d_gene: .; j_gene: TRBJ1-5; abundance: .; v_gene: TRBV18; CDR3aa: CASSTDYNQPQHF; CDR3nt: TGTGCCAGCTCCACGGATTATAATCAGCCCCAGCATTTT
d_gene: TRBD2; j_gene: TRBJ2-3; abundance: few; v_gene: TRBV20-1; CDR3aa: CSANNPGSARGVGDTQYF; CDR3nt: TGCAGTGCAAATAACCCTGGCTCTGCGCGGGGGGTTGGAGATACGCAGTATTTT
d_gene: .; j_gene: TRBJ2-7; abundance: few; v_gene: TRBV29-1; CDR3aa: CSARTVSYEQYF; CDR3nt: TGCAGCGCAAGGACGGTCTCCTACGAGCAGTACTTC
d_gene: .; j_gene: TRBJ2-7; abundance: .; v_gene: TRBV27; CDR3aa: CASSSGTLKAYF; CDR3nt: TGTGCCAGCAGTTCCGGGACTTTGAAGGCGTACTTC
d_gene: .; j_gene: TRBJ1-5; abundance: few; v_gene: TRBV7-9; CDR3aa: CASSSDGYSNQPQHF; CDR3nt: TGTGCCAGCAGCTCGGACGGATATAGCAATCAGCCCCAGCATTTT
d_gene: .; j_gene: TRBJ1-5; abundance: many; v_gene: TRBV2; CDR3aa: CASSDGYSYSNQPQHF; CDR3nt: TGTGCCAGCAGTGATGGTTACAGCTATAGCAATCAGCCCCAGCATTTT
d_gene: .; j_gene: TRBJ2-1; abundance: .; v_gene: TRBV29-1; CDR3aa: CSVERQVGYNEQFF; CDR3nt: TGCAGCGTTGAAAGGCAGGTAGGGTACAATGAGCAGTTCTTC
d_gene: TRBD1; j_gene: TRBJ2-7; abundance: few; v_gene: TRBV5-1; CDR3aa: CASSFEGTAYEQYF; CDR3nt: TGCGCCAGCAGCTTTGAAGGGACAGCCTACGAGCAGTACTTC
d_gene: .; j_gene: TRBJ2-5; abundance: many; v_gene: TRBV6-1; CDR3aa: CASSEAPRSSETQYF; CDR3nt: TGTGCCAGCAGTGAAGCGCCTCGGTCCAGTGAGACCCAGTACTTC
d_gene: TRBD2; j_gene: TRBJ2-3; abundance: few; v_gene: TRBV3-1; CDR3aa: CASSQEGLAGGGTDTQYF; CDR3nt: TGTGCCAGCAGCCAAGAAGGGCTAGCGGGGGGTGGCACAGATACGCAGTATTTT
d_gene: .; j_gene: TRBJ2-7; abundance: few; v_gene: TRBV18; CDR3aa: CASLKTKASEEQYF; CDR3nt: TGTGCCAGCCTGAAGACTAAGGCCTCAGAAGAGCAGTACTTC
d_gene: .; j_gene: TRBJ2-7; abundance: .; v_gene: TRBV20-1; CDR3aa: CSAPRQNAYEQYF; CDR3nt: TGCAGTGCTCCTCGGCAAAATGCGTACGAGCAGTACTTC
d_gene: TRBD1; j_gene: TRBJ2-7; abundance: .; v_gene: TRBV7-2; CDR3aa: CASSFDRATYEQYF; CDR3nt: TGTGCCAGCAGCTTTGACAGGGCTACCTACGAGCAGTACTTC
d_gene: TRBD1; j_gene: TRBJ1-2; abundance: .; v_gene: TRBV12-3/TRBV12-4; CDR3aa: CASSPRDRPAYGYTF; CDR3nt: TGTGCCAGCAGTCCCCGGGACAGGCCTGCCTATGGCTACACCTTC
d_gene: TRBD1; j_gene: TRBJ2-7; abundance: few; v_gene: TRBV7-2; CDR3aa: CASSLAGTGDHEQYF; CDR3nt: TGTGCCAGCAGCTTGGCCGGGACAGGGGACCACGAGCAGTACTTC
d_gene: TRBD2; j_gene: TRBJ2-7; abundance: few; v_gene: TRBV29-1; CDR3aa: CSASGGTGEQYF; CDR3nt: TGCAGCGCTAGCGGGGGGACGGGCGAGCAGTACTTC
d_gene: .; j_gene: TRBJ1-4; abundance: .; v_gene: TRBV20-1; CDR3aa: CSALDSLSEKLFF; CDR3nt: TGCAGTGCTTTAGACAGCCTCTCGGAAAAACTGTTTTTT
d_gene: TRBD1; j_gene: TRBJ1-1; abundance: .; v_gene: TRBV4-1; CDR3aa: CASSLLGTETMGNTEAFF; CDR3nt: TGCGCCAGCTCTCTCCTCGGGACAGAAACTATGGGGAACACTGAAGCTTTCTTT
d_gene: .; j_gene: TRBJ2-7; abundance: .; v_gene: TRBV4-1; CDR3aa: CASSQVYSSSYEQYF; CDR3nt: TGCGCCAGCAGCCAAGTGTACTCTAGCTCCTACGAGCAGTACTTC